Listed below are T cell receptor beta chains from one sample, sequenced in a study of radiation and T cells in renal cell carcinoma. TCRdb's copy holds only in-frame clones and misses some; the assay was immunoSEQ multiplex PCR. The sample yields about 150,000 clones, approximately 86% seen once. The sample here was blood, taken from a patient whose treatment included radiotherapy and nephrectomy. The origin of the receptors is a woman in her forties or fifties with renal cell carcinoma. The CDR3 runs from the conserved cysteine through the conserved F or W. The D gene is left open where the match is weak. Clone size appears in some rows only: once, few, many, or a class for an expanded clone.

clone_size,d_call,cdr3_length,v_call,j_call,cdr3_nt,cdr3_aa
NA,NA,17,TRBV21-1,TRBJ2-7,TGTGCCAGCAGCAAACCACCCTCCAGGGCCCCCTCCTACGAGCAGTACTTC,CASSKPPSRAPSYEQYF
NA,NA,14,TRBV18,TRBJ2-3,TGTGCCAGCTCGCGGGACAGTGGGGCAGATACGCAGTATTTT,CASSRDSGADTQYF
NA,NA,17,TRBV2,TRBJ2-1,TGTGCCAGCCAAAGCCCTAAACAGGGAGCCTTCTCTAATGAGCAGTTCTTC,CASQSPKQGAFSNEQFF
NA,TRBD1,12,TRBV30,TRBJ2-7,TGTGCCTGGAGGGACAGGGGCTACGAGCAGTACTTC,CAWRDRGYEQYF
NA,NA,15,TRBV6-5,TRBJ2-1,TGTGCCATCAGTAAGGACGGAGGAATCTACAATGAGCAGTTCTTC,CAISKDGGIYNEQFF
NA,NA,15,TRBV15,TRBJ1-2,TGTGCCACCAGCAGAGCCCCGGAGGTCTCGAGGGGCTACACCTTC,CATSRAPEVSRGYTF
NA,TRBD1,17,TRBV19,TRBJ1-2,TGTGCCAGTAGTACCAGCCGAACAGGGGGCGACGTCAATGGCTACACCTTC,CASSTSRTGGDVNGYTF
NA,TRBD1,16,TRBV9,TRBJ1-1,TGTGCCAGCAGCGCATACGACAGGGGAGTGGACGCTGAAGCTTTCTTT,CASSAYDRGVDAEAFF
NA,TRBD1,17,TRBV4-3,TRBJ1-1,TGCGCCAGCAGCCAAGATCGGGCGACAGGGGGAAACACTGAAGCTTTCTTT,CASSQDRATGGNTEAFF
NA,TRBD1,13,TRBV5-4,TRBJ1-2,TGTGCCAGCAGCTTACAGGGGGCGAGGGGCTACACCTTC,CASSLQGARGYTF
once,NA,13,TRBV6-1,TRBJ2-5,TGTGCCAGCAGTTTTGCAGGGTCGGAGACCCAGTACTTC,CASSFAGSETQYF
NA,TRBD1,14,TRBV6-5,TRBJ1-2,TGTGCCAGCAGTAAGGGACAGGGGGTAGATGGCTACACCTTC,CASSKGQGVDGYTF
NA,TRBD1,16,TRBV10-2,TRBJ2-5,TGCGCCAGCAGTGAAGGGGGGACAGGGGGCGAGGAGACCCAGTACTTC,CASSEGGTGGEETQYF
NA,NA,15,TRBV19,TRBJ2-1,TGTGCCAGTAGTAATGCGGTACTACTGTACAATGAGCAGTTCTTC,CASSNAVLLYNEQFF
once,NA,13,TRBV6-6,TRBJ1-1,TGTGCCAGCAATAGGGTAGTGGACACTGAAGCTTTCTTT,CASNRVVDTEAFF
NA,TRBD1,13,TRBV29-1,TRBJ1-5,TGCAGCGTTCGGGACAGGTCCAATCAGCCCCAGCATTTT,CSVRDRSNQPQHF
NA,NA,13,TRBV28,TRBJ1-5,TGTGCCAGCAGCCTCGTGCGGAATCAGCCCCAGCATTTT,CASSLVRNQPQHF
NA,TRBD1,15,TRBV7-2,TRBJ1-2,TGTGCCAGCAGCTACCCCGGACAGGGGGCGGCTGGCTACACCTTC,CASSYPGQGAAGYTF
NA,NA,12,TRBV19,TRBJ1-2,TGTGCCAGCCGGACAGTCTCTTACGGCTACACCTTC,CASRTVSYGYTF
few,NA,12,TRBV30,TRBJ2-2,TGTGGGGTGGGGTCGAACACCGGGGAGCTGTTTTTT,CGVGSNTGELFF
NA,NA,13,TRBV6-5,TRBJ2-3,TGTGCCAGCAGCCTCGACCAGACAGATACGCAGTATTTT,CASSLDQTDTQYF
NA,NA,12,TRBV2,TRBJ2-7,TGTGCCAGCAGGCCCGGGACCTACGAGCAGTACTTC,CASRPGTYEQYF
NA,NA,13,TRBV6-5,TRBJ1-1,TGTGCCAGCGCCTACATGAGGGACACTGAAGCTTTCTTT,CASAYMRDTEAFF
NA,NA,15,TRBV19,TRBJ1-6,TGTGCCAGCACCCCCTCCCAGGGAGGCAATTCACCCCTCCACTTT,CASTPSQGGNSPLHF
NA,NA,14,TRBV6-1,TRBJ2-2,TGTGCCAGCAGTGAAGGACTTTTCACCGGGGAGCTGTTTTTT,CASSEGLFTGELFF
NA,NA,16,TRBV11-1,TRBJ2-3,TGTGCCAGCAGCTTTATCGGGGGGCTTCGCACAGATACGCAGTATTTT,CASSFIGGLRTDTQYF
NA,TRBD1,13,TRBV27,TRBJ1-2,TGTGCCAGCAGTCCCGGGACAGGGCCTGGCTACACCTTC,CASSPGTGPGYTF
NA,NA,13,TRBV18,TRBJ1-6,TGTGCCAGCTCACAAACCAATAATTCACCCCTCCACTTT,CASSQTNNSPLHF
NA,NA,15,TRBV4-2,TRBJ1-2,TGTGCCAGCAGCCAAGATTCCCCGGCTAACTATGGCTACACCTTC,CASSQDSPANYGYTF
NA,TRBD1,14,TRBV6-5,TRBJ1-1,TGTGCCAGCAGCCTATCCTTACAGGGGGCTAACGCTTTCTTT,CASSLSLQGANAFF
few,NA,15,TRBV4-1,TRBJ2-3,TGCGCCAGCAGCCAAGGGATCCTTAGCACAGATACGCAGTATTTT,CASSQGILSTDTQYF
NA,NA,16,TRBV18,TRBJ1-4,TGTGCCAGCTCACAAGGACAGTCTGCAACTAATGAAAAACTGTTTTTT,CASSQGQSATNEKLFF
NA,NA,13,TRBV9,TRBJ2-7,TGTGCCAGCAGCCAGTCAGGAACCTACGAGCAGTACTTC,CASSQSGTYEQYF
NA,NA,15,TRBV7-9,TRBJ1-2,TGTGCCAGCAGTTCAAGGGTAGCTGGAGACTATGGCTACACCTTC,CASSSRVAGDYGYTF
NA,NA,16,TRBV19,TRBJ2-4,TGTGCCAGTAGTATAGATCCGGGGACAGCCAAAAACATTCAGTACTTC,CASSIDPGTAKNIQYF
NA,NA,15,TRBV30,TRBJ1-5,TGTGCCTGGAGTGTAGGCATCAGGGGCAATCAGCCCCAGCATTTT,CAWSVGIRGNQPQHF
NA,NA,18,TRBV11-3,TRBJ2-1,TGTGCCAGCAGCTTAGATCGGGTTTCAGGAAAGATCGACAATGAGCAGTTCTTC,CASSLDRVSGKIDNEQFF
NA,NA,14,TRBV9,TRBJ1-4,TGTGCCAGCAGCCCGACGGGAGAGAATGAAAAACTGTTTTTT,CASSPTGENEKLFF
NA,TRBD1,11,TRBV6-1,TRBJ1-2,TGTGCCACAGACAGGGAAAATGGCTACACCTTC,CATDRENGYTF
NA,TRBD2,14,TRBV10-3,TRBJ2-7,TGTGCCATCAGTGAGCAGCGGGGCTCCTACGAGCAGTACTTC,CAISEQRGSYEQYF
NA,TRBD1,14,TRBV5-1,TRBJ1-1,TGCGCCAGCAGGACAGGGTTTTACGACGCTGAAGCTTTCTTT,CASRTGFYDAEAFF
NA,NA,13,TRBV6-1,TRBJ1-2,TGTGCCAGCAGGGGTACTACCTTGGGACCCATCACGTTC,CASRGTTLGPITF
once,TRBD1,14,TRBV2,TRBJ2-7,TGTGCCAGCAGGGTCGGGACAGGACCCCACGAGCAGTACTTC,CASRVGTGPHEQYF
NA,NA,14,TRBV7-8,TRBJ1-2,TGTGCCAGCAGCTTAGGACAGTCTAACTATGGCTACACCTTC,CASSLGQSNYGYTF
NA,NA,14,TRBV5-1,TRBJ2-5,TGCGCCAGCAGCTTGGGTGGGGGGTCGGAGACCCAGTACTTC,CASSLGGGSETQYF
NA,NA,13,TRBV6-5,TRBJ1-5,TGTGCCAGCAGGGTCCAGGTTAATCAGCCCCAGCATTTT,CASRVQVNQPQHF
NA,TRBD2,15,TRBV5-8,TRBJ2-7,TGTGCCAGCAGCTTGTCGTTTCTAGCGGGGGCCGAGCAGTACTTC,CASSLSFLAGAEQYF
NA,NA,14,TRBV19,TRBJ2-5,TGTGCCAGTAGTATTGAGGGATCTCAAGAGACCCAGTACTTC,CASSIEGSQETQYF